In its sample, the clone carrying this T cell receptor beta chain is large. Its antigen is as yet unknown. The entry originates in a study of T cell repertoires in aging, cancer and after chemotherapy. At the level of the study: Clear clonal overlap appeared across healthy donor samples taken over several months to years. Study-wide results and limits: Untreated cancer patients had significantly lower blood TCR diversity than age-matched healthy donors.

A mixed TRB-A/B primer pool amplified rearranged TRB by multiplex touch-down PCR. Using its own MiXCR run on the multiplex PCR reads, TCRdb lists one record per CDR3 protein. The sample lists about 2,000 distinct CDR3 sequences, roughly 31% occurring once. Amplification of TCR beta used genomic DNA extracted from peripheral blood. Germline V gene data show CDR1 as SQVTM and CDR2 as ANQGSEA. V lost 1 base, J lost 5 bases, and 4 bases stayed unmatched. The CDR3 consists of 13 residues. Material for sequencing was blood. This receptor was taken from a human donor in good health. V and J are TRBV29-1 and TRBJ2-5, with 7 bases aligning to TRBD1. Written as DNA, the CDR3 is TGCAGCGTTGAAGTCCTACAGGGGGAGACCCAGTACTTC. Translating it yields CSVEVLQGETQYF. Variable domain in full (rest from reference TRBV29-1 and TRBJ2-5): SAVISQKPSRDICQRGTSLTIQCQVDSQVTMMFWYRQQPGQSLTLIATANQGSEATYESGFVIDKFPISRPNLTFSTLTVSNMSPEDSSIYLCSVEVLQGETQYFGPGTRLLVL.